This T cell receptor (beta chain) comes out of a study of cytotoxic CD8 clonotypes in ibrutinib-treated CLL. Produced via immunoSEQ multiplex PCR; TCRdb's table is partial and in-frame only. The table shows 150,000 or so clones, with 70% to 90% occurring only once. The sequencing used PBMCs, collected at disease progression, from a patient treated with ibrutinib. The receptor was derived from a human donor with chronic lymphocytic leukemia.

CDR3 region: CASSHQTGGQRSNEQFF. CDR3 sequence (DNA): TGTGCCAGCAGTCACCAGACAGGGGGCCAACGCTCAAATGAGCAGTTCTTC. The rearrangement uses TRBV7-3 and TRBJ2-1; 10 bases agree with TRBD1. The CDR3 sequence is 17 residues long. Germline V gene data show CDR1 as SGHTA and CDR2 as FQGTGA. J lost 7 bases, V lost 6 bases, and 15 bases had no gene match.